The next 21 T cell receptor beta chains were all read from a single sample in a study of tumor-infiltrating lymphocytes in primary liver carcinoma. Extraction of RNA together with DNA used about 17-30 mg of unsorted bulk tissue. The researchers produced TCR beta cDNA from 450 to 600 ng total RNA with a constant-region primer. Slightly modified ARM-PCR with three nested multiplex PCR rounds yielded TCR beta libraries. The first two PCR rounds used TRBV1-TRBV30 primers with a Cbeta primer, 10 cycles each. MiXCR, applied by TCRdb to the multiplex PCR reads, yields one record per CDR3 protein. The table includes tens of thousands of distinct CDR3 sequences, about three quarters detected once. Sequenced sample: liver tumor tissue from sampling region 1. As for subset: tumor region T1, superior pole. These TCRs come from a man between 35 and 55 years old with primary liver carcinoma and hepatitis B virus infection.

Remarks on this clonotype: One junction end disagrees with the germline gene, perhaps due to a read error. The rearrangement links TRBV7-8 to TRBJ2-3; D tentatively fits TRBD1 or TRBD2 (6 bases each). The length of the CDR3 is 13 residues. The germline V gene encodes CDR1 SGHVS and CDR2 FQNEAQ. CDR3 amino acids: CASSSRGPDMQYF. CDR3 bases: TGCGCCAGCAGCTCCCGGGGGCCAGATATGCAGTATTTT.

Comments on this clonotype: A much larger clone sits a single nucleotide away, making a read error possible. This rearrangement joins TRBV7-9 to TRBJ2-7; D is possibly TRBD1 (5 bases). CDR1 is SEHNR, CDR2 FQNEAQ, per germline (reference sequence). The CDR3 covers 13 residues. V lost 6 bases and J lost 3, with 12 bases in between. The CDR3 protein is CASSLSRGYEQYF. The CDR3 DNA sequence: TGTGCCAGCAGTTTATCTAGGGGCTACGAGCAGTACTTC.

Worth noting for this clonotype: The junction departs from germline at one end; a sequencing error may be responsible. The chain uses TRBV11-2 and TRBJ2-7; 10 nucleotides align to TRBD2. The germline gives CDR1 SGHAT, CDR2 FQNNGV. The CDR3 spans 17 residues. The CDR3 DNA sequence: TGTGCCAGCAGCGAGAGACTAGCGGGTTCCCCTTTCTACGAGCAGTGCTTC. Protein sequence: CASSERLAGSPFYEQCF.

As for this clonotype: Relative to the germline gene, one junction end is altered; a read error may explain this. This sequence joins TRBV25-1 and TRBJ2-1; perhaps TRBD1 as D (6 bases). The CDR3 sequence is 15 residues long. Germline V gene sequence: CDR1 MGHDK, CDR2 SYGVNS. The CDR3 bases are TGTGCCAGCAGTGAATGGCGTGGGGGCTACAATGGGCAGTTCTTC. This codes for CASSEWRGGYNGQFF.

About this clonotype itself: A junction boundary mismatches the germline segment, possibly from a read error. The rearrangement joins TRBV6-5 to TRBJ2-7; 9 bases map to TRBD2. Germline V gene lookup returns CDR1 MNHEY and CDR2 SVGAGI. This CDR3 region has 15 residues. The CDR3 here is CASIYSSGEPYEQYF. The CDR3, as DNA: TGTGCCAGCATTTACTCTAGCGGGGAACCCTATGAGCAGTACTTC.

This clonotype was seen many times. The chain recombines TRBV18 with TRBJ2-7; 9 bases match TRBD2. The ends lost 1 base at V and 0 bases at J; junction bases unmatched: 4. Germline V CDR1 and CDR2: KGHSH, LQKENI. There are 16 residues in the CDR3. CDR3 protein: CASSPRAGGSSYEQYF. The CDR3 DNA sequence: TGTGCCAGCTCACCACGGGCGGGAGGGAGCTCCTACGAGCAGTACTTC.

A note on this clonotype: The germline gene is not matched at one end of the junction; a read error may be the cause. The V and J genes are TRBV6-1 and TRBJ2-3, with D uncertain. The CDR3 extends over 12 amino acids. The germline gives CDR1 MNHNS, CDR2 SASEGT. The CDR3 region has the DNA TGTGTCAGCAGGCGGACGAGGGATACGCAGTATTTT. This translates into CVSRRTRDTQYF.

Comment on this clonotype: The conserved closing phenylalanine or tryptophan is absent in this CDR3, likely reflecting a read error. No DNA is shown, since the ends of the CDR3 on it are uncertain; the CDR3 is the one TCRdb lists. The chain couples TRBV6-1 to TRBJ2-7. Germline V lookup: CDR1 MNHNS, CDR2 SASEGT. 13 amino acids form the CDR3, both terminal residues included. The CDR3: CASSERVFYEQYY.

The sample holds one count of this clonotype. It is likely a read error, because the conserved phenylalanine at the end of the CDR3 is missing. This sequence joins TRBV11-2 and TRBJ2-7; D gene unclear. The CDR3 runs to 12 residues. CDR1 is SGHAT and CDR2 is FQNNGV in the germline V gene. Between the trimmed V and J ends, which lost 5 bases and 6 bases, there was a span of 11 bases. Here the CDR3 DNA reads TGTGCCAGCAGCACACGCGGTGGCGAGCAGTACTAC. This translates into CASSTRGGEQYY.

This clonotype appeared a single time. The junction departs from the called germline gene at one end, perhaps through a read error. The chain recombines TRBV29-1 with TRBJ1-1; D is unresolved. Germline V gene sequence: CDR1 SQVTM, CDR2 ANQGSEA. There are 10 residues in the CDR3. The CDR3 region is CSLLGTEAIF. The DNA of the CDR3 is TGCAGCCTTCTCGGCACTGAAGCTATCTTT.

This chain joins TRBV11-2 and TRBJ2-7, with D possibly TRBD2 on 6 matching bases. The germline V and J ends were trimmed by 1 base and 6 bases, with 16 bases remaining between them. Germline-derived CDR1 and CDR2 are SGHAT and FQNNGV. The CDR3 extends over 15 amino acids. The CDR3, as DNA: TGTGCCAGCAGCTTAGCTCGAGGGAGGAATACCGAGCAGTACTTC. It translates to CASSLARGRNTEQYF.

Of note for this clonotype: Relative to the germline gene, one junction end is altered; a read error may explain this. The CDR3: CTSSFGPDYKQYF. CDR3 in DNA: TGTACCAGCAGTTTCGGACCGGACTACAAGCAGTACTTC. V is TRBV6-6 and J is TRBJ2-7, with D possibly being TRBD2 (6 bases). This CDR3 spans 13 amino acids. CDR1 and CDR2 from the germline V gene are MNHNY and SVGAGI (reference sequence).

Note on this clonotype: The CDR3 does not close with the conserved phenylalanine or tryptophan, likely indicating a read error. The V and J genes are TRBV29-1 and TRBJ1-1; D not resolved. Trimming left V 4 bases short and J 1 base short, with 7 bases between. Germline values: CDR1 SQVTM, CDR2 ANQGSEA. This CDR3 has 12 amino acids. The CDR3 sequence: CSVGERNTEAFS. The CDR3 nucleotides are TGCAGCGTTGGGGAGCGGAACACTGAAGCTTTCTCT.

Remarks on this clonotype: No conserved phenylalanine or tryptophan ends this CDR3, so it is likely a read error. This rearrangement joins TRBV7-9 to TRBJ2-3; 11 nucleotides align to TRBD2. The CDR3 runs to 18 residues. The trim removed 1 base at V and 1 base at J, leaving 7 bases unmatched. Germline loops: CDR1 SEHNR, CDR2 FQNEAQ (reference sequence). CDR3 nucleotides: TGTGCCAGCAGCTTAGGCAGTAGCGGGAGGGCGGGCACAGATACGCAGTATCTT. Protein: CASSLGSSGRAGTDTQYL.

In the case of this clonotype: The junction shows a germline mismatch at one end, possibly a read error. The chain joins TRBV6-1 to TRBJ1-5; D gene unclear. Germline V gives CDR1 MNHNS, CDR2 SASEGT. The CDR3 spans 15 residues. CDR3 sequence reads: CANSESETYNQPQHF. The CDR3 region has the DNA TGTGCCAACAGTGAAAGTGAGACCTATAATCAGCCCCAGCATTTT.

This clonotype was seen only once. The rearrangement uses TRBV30 and TRBJ2-3; D unresolved. CDR3 size: 13 residues. Trimming left V 1 base short and J 4 bases short, with 9 bases between. Germline-derived CDR1 and CDR2 are GTSNPN and SVGIG (reference sequence). CDR3 in DNA: TGTGCCTGGAGTGCGTGGAAGGCAGATACGCAGTATTTT. Amino acid sequence: CAWSAWKADTQYF.

The chain has TRBV4-2 and TRBJ2-3; D is ambiguous. The germline CDR1 and CDR2 sequences are LGHNA and YNFKEQ. Trimming removed 3 bases from V and 15 bases from J, with 22 bases in between. This CDR3 has 14 amino acids. The DNA of the CDR3 is TGTGCCAGCAGCCACGATGGATTGGCAGATATGCACTATTTT. This encodes CASSHDGLADMHYF.

The rearrangement links TRBV12-3 or TRBV12-4 to TRBJ1-5; 10 bases match TRBD1. The ends lost 10 bases at V and 7 bases at J; junction bases unmatched: 7. The CDR3 loop spans 13 amino acids. The CDR3 region has the DNA TGTGCCACCGGGGACAGGGGTGCACAGCCCCAGCATTTT. Amino acid sequence: CATGDRGAQPQHF.

V is TRBV7-8 and J is TRBJ2-7; tentatively, D is TRBD1 (6 bases). The V end was cut by 3 bases, the J end by 3 bases, with 21 bases between. CDR1 is SGHVS, CDR2 FQNEAQ, per germline. The CDR3 totals 17 residues. In DNA form, the CDR3 reads TGTGCCAGCAGCTTTAACGGGCGACAGGCCGGGAACTACGAGCAGTACTTC. This sequence encodes CASSFNGRQAGNYEQYF.

J is TRBJ2-1 and V is TRBV11-3, with 10 bases that match TRBD2. The V gene end was trimmed by 4 bases and the J gene end by 9 bases; junction bases not matched to a gene: 6. Germline V gene lookup returns CDR1 SGHNT and CDR2 YENEEA. This CDR3 region has 14 residues. DNA for the CDR3: TGTGCCAGCAGCTCCCTAGCGGGAGAGGGTGAGCAGTTCTTC. Its translation: CASSSLAGEGEQFF.

This clonotype has at least ten counts. The chain recombines TRBV4-1 with TRBJ2-7; D might be TRBD1 (5 bases). V was clipped by 0 bases and J by 2 bases, with 8 bases between them. The length of the CDR3 is 14 residues. Germline-derived CDR1 and CDR2 are MGHRA and YSYEKL. The CDR3 here is CASSQEGQAYEQYF. The CDR3 DNA sequence: TGCGCCAGCAGCCAAGAGGGGCAGGCCTACGAGCAGTACTTC.